A selection of T cell receptor beta chains follows, all from one sample in a study of T cells in narcolepsy. TCRdb keeps only in-frame clones here, not all; method: immunoSEQ multiplex PCR. The repertoire holds about 30,000 clones, with approximately 83% as singletons. Sequencing input: CD45RA- memory CD4+ T cells from PBMCs. Receptors originate from a human donor with narcolepsy. CDR3s include the opening cysteine and the closing phenylalanine or tryptophan. A D gene is named only where the DNA matches it firmly. A clone size is listed for some rows: how often the clone was seen (once, few, many), or a class if it is expanded.

TRBD1	TRBJ2-7	TRBV6-1	-	CASSEGTGGNYEQYF	TGTGCCAGCAGTGAAGGGACAGGGGGAAACTACGAGCAGTACTTC
-	TRBJ2-3	TRBV30	-	CALTVRVRDTQYF	TGTGCCTTAACCGTAAGAGTCCGAGATACGCAGTATTTT
-	TRBJ1-6	TRBV6-5	-	CASSYFQANPLHF	TGTGCCAGCAGTTACTTTCAGGCAAATCCCCTCCACTTT
-	TRBJ2-7	TRBV7-2	-	CASSLASPPYEQYF	TGTGCCAGCAGCTTAGCTAGCCCCCCCTACGAGCAGTACTTC
-	TRBJ2-7	TRBV19	-	CASSGGTVYEQYF	TGTGCCAGTAGTGGAGGGACAGTTTACGAGCAGTACTTC
-	TRBJ2-4	TRBV11-3	-	CASSSTRDPGNIQYF	TGTGCCAGCAGCTCCACCCGGGACCCCGGGAACATTCAGTACTTC
-	TRBJ2-3	TRBV6-5	-	CASSYTLATDTQYF	TGTGCCAGCAGTTACACCTTAGCGACAGATACGCAGTATTTT
TRBD2	TRBJ2-1	TRBV4-3	-	CASSQGLAGYYNEQFF	TGCGCCAGCAGCCAAGGGCTAGCGGGGTACTACAATGAGCAGTTCTTC
TRBD2	TRBJ2-7	TRBV2	few	CASRTSGGAGYEQYF	TGTGCCAGCAGGACTAGCGGGGGGGCGGGCTACGAGCAGTACTTC
-	TRBJ2-3	TRBV19	-	CASKPSDTQYF	TGTGCCAGTAAGCCTTCAGATACGCAGTATTTT
-	TRBJ1-5	TRBV6-6	-	CASSYPTGRLNQPQHF	TGTGCCAGCAGTTACCCGACGGGACGCCTAAATCAGCCCCAGCATTTT
TRBD1	TRBJ2-1	TRBV10-3	-	CAITSGQGPYNEQFF	TGTGCCATCACATCCGGACAGGGCCCTTACAATGAGCAGTTCTTC
TRBD2	TRBJ2-3	TRBV9	-	CASSIGGAPDTQYF	TGTGCCAGCAGTATCGGGGGGGCTCCAGATACGCAGTATTTT
TRBD1	TRBJ1-2	TRBV19	-	CASRVQGAGGYTF	TGTGCCAGTAGGGTACAGGGGGCGGGTGGCTACACCTTC
TRBD1	TRBJ1-5	TRBV2	few	CASSWGQGANQPQHF	TGTGCCAGCAGCTGGGGACAGGGGGCGAATCAGCCCCAGCATTTT
-	TRBJ2-1	TRBV27	-	CASSWGNEQFF	TGTGCCAGCAGTTGGGGGAATGAGCAGTTCTTC
-	TRBJ1-5	TRBV6-1	-	CASTPGGSQPQHF	TGTGCCAGCACCCCCGGGGGCAGCCAGCCCCAGCATTTT
-	TRBJ2-5	TRBV6-1	-	CASSESLKPQYF	TGTGCCAGCAGTGAGTCGCTCAAGCCCCAGTACTTC
TRBD1	TRBJ1-5	TRBV27	-	CASSLGTGVKPQHF	TGTGCCAGCAGTTTAGGGACAGGGGTCAAGCCCCAGCATTTT
TRBD1	TRBJ1-2	TRBV2	once	CASSVTGVDYGYTF	TGTGCCAGCAGCGTTACAGGGGTGGACTATGGCTACACCTTC
-	TRBJ2-7	TRBV7-2	-	CASSVDGASYEQYF	TGTGCCAGCAGCGTCGATGGCGCCTCCTACGAGCAGTACTTC
TRBD2	TRBJ2-5	TRBV7-8	-	CASSYLPSGYGQYF	TGTGCCAGCAGCTACCTCCCTAGCGGGTATGGCCAGTACTTC
-	TRBJ1-4	TRBV18	-	CASSQGHTNEKLFF	TGTGCCAGCTCACAGGGACATACTAATGAAAAACTGTTTTTT
-	TRBJ2-6	TRBV5-4	-	CASSLMWGETGANVLTF	TGTGCCAGCAGCTTGATGTGGGGGGAGACTGGGGCCAACGTCCTGACTTTC
TRBD1	TRBJ2-7	TRBV7-2	-	CASSLEGQGLYEQYF	TGTGCCAGCAGCTTAGAGGGACAGGGGCTGTACGAGCAGTACTTC
TRBD1	TRBJ2-7	TRBV9	few	CASSTDPGDRGNNEQYF	TGTGCCAGCAGCACGGACCCCGGGGACAGGGGGAATAACGAGCAGTACTTC
-	TRBJ2-6	TRBV7-2	-	CASSLADGANVLTF	TGTGCCAGCAGCTTAGCGGATGGGGCCAACGTCCTGACTTTC
TRBD1	TRBJ2-7	TRBV27	-	CASSRTGAHEQYF	TGTGCCAGCAGTCGGACAGGGGCCCACGAGCAGTACTTC
-	TRBJ1-5	TRBV19	few	CASSSQPNQPQHF	TGTGCCAGTAGTTCACAACCAAATCAGCCCCAGCATTTT
-	TRBJ1-3	TRBV19	-	CAIKGPGSGNTIYF	TGTGCCATAAAGGGTCCAGGCTCTGGAAACACCATATATTTT
-	TRBJ1-1	TRBV7-2	-	CASSLWGTDTEAFF	TGTGCCAGCAGCTTATGGGGGACGGACACTGAAGCTTTCTTT
-	TRBJ1-2	TRBV2	-	CASSEAREVGGYTF	TGTGCCAGCAGTGAAGCGCGTGAGGTGGGGGGCTACACCTTC
TRBD1	TRBJ2-6	TRBV9	once	CASSVEAGGSGANVLTF	TGTGCCAGCAGCGTAGAAGCAGGGGGCTCTGGGGCCAACGTCCTGACTTTC
TRBD1	TRBJ2-6	TRBV30	-	CASKRDRGLRGANVLTF	TGTGCTTCTAAGCGGGACAGGGGGCTGCGTGGGGCCAACGTCCTGACTTTC
-	TRBJ1-1	TRBV7-2	-	CASSHDRWRTEAFF	TGTGCCAGCAGCCATGACCGATGGAGAACTGAAGCTTTCTTT
-	TRBJ1-1	TRBV11-3	-	CASSQGWDFSTEAFF	TGTGCCAGCAGCCAAGGGTGGGACTTCAGCACTGAAGCTTTCTTT
-	TRBJ2-6	TRBV7-2	-	CASSLTPGANVLTF	TGTGCCAGCAGCTTAACTCCTGGGGCCAACGTCCTGACTTTC
TRBD1	TRBJ1-1	TRBV5-4	-	CASSGGQGLNTEAFF	TGTGCCAGCAGCGGGGGACAGGGTTTGAACACTGAAGCTTTCTTT
TRBD1	TRBJ1-5	TRBV7-2	-	CASSARDRYQPQHF	TGTGCCAGCAGCGCCCGGGACAGATATCAGCCCCAGCATTTT
TRBD1	TRBJ1-1	TRBV7-6	once	CASSSGQANTEAFF	TGTGCCAGCAGCTCTGGACAGGCGAACACTGAAGCTTTCTTT
TRBD1	TRBJ2-2	TRBV2	few	CASTGTGVGELFF	TGTGCCAGCACCGGGACAGGGGTCGGGGAGCTGTTTTTT